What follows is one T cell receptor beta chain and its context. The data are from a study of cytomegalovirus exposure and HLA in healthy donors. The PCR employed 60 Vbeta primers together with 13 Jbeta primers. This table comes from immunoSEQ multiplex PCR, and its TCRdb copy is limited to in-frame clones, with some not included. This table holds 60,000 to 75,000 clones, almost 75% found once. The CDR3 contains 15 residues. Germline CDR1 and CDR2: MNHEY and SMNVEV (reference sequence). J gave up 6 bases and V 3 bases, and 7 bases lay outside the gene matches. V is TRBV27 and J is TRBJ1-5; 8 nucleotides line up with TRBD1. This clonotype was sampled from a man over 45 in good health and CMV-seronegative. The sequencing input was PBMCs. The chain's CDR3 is CASSLGRGLGQPQHF. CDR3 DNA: TGTGCCAGCAGTTTGGGCAGGGGGCTCGGTCAGCCCCAGCATTTT.